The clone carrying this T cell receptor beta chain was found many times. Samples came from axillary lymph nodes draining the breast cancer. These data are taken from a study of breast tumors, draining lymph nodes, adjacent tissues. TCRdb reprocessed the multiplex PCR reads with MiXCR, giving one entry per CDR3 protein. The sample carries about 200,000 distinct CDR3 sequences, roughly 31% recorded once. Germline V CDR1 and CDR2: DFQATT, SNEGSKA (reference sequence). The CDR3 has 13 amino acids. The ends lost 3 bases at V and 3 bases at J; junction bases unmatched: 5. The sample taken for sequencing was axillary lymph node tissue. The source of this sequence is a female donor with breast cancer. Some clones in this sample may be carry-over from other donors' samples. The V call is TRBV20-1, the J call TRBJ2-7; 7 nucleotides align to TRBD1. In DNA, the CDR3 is TGCAGTGCTAGTAATACAGGGGTCTACGAGCAGTACTTC. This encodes CSASNTGVYEQYF.